The subject of this entry is one T cell receptor (beta chain). Its target is not known. This sample stems from a study of cytomegalovirus exposure and HLA in healthy donors. Overall study results and limits: According to the study, 180 or so TCR beta chains were cytomegalovirus-associated. Follow-up analysis found HLA locus-dependent TCR association rates, highest for DRB1 and lowest for HLA-C.

The CDR3 sequence is 15 residues long. V was clipped by 5 bases and J by 1 base; unmatched bases: 7. Per the germline V gene, CDR1 is MDHEN and CDR2 is SYDVKM. The PCR ran on 60 Vbeta and 13 Jbeta primers. The table came from immunoSEQ multiplex PCR; TCRdb's copy has only in-frame clones and leaves some out. The sample shows 110,000 or so clones, 81% of them seen only once. The sequenced sample was PBMCs. The V and J genes are TRBV28 and TRBJ2-5; 7 positions agree with TRBD1. The clonotype comes from a woman aged 25 to 39 in good health and CMV-seronegative. The CDR3 spells CASSTRTGAQETQYF. The CDR3 nucleotides are TGTGCCAGCAGTACGCGGACAGGAGCCCAAGAGACCCAGTACTTC.